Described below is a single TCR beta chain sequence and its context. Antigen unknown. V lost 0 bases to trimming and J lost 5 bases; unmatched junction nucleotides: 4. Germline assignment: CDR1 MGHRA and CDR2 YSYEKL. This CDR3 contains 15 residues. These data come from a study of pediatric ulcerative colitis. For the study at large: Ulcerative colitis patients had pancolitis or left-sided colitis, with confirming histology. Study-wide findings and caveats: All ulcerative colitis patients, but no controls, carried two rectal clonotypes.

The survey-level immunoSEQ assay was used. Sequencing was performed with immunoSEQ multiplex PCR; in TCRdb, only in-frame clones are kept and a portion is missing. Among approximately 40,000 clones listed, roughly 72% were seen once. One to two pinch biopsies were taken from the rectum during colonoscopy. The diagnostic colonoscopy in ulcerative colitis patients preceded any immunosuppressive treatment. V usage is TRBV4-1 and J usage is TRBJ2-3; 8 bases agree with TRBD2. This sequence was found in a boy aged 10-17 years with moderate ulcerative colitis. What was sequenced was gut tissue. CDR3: CASSQDPAGGDTQYF. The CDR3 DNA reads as TGCGCCAGCAGCCAAGATCCCGCGGGGGGAGATACGCAGTATTTT.